These T cell receptor beta chains were read from a single sample in a study of shared clonotypes between healthy human individuals. Data came from immunoSEQ multiplex PCR; TCRdb stores just in-frame clones and leaves some out. Of about 2.4 million clones in the sample, approximately 92% are singletons; the top ten hold over 0.12%. Sequencing was carried out using naive CD4+ T cells sorted from blood. The source of these receptors is a young man in good health. Both conserved end residues are part of each CDR3. The order of the fields is J gene, D gene, clone size, V gene, CDR3 protein, CDR3 DNA. D genes are given only for firm matches. Size is stated for part of the rows, as once, few or many counts, or as a class when the clone is expanded.

j_gene: TRBJ2-1
d_gene: TRBD2
abundance: .
v_gene: TRBV7-2
CDR3aa: CASSLAAGGSYNEQFF
CDR3nt: TGTGCCAGCAGCTTAGCGGCGGGAGGGTCCTACAATGAGCAGTTCTTC

j_gene: TRBJ2-1
d_gene: TRBD2
abundance: .
v_gene: TRBV5-1
CDR3aa: CASSRLAGGYNEQFF
CDR3nt: TGCGCCAGCAGCCGATTAGCGGGAGGCTACAATGAGCAGTTCTTC

j_gene: TRBJ1-1
d_gene: TRBD1
abundance: .
v_gene: TRBV28
CDR3aa: CASSWGQGDKLEAFF
CDR3nt: TGTGCCAGCAGTTGGGGACAGGGGGATAAACTGGAAGCTTTCTTT

j_gene: TRBJ2-1
d_gene: TRBD1
abundance: .
v_gene: TRBV5-1
CDR3aa: CASSTLAGGPYNEQFF
CDR3nt: TGCGCCAGCAGCACCCTCGCAGGGGGCCCCTACAATGAGCAGTTCTTC

j_gene: TRBJ1-5
d_gene: TRBD1
abundance: .
v_gene: TRBV7-9
CDR3aa: CASSQGQGGGLSNQPQHF
CDR3nt: TGTGCCAGCAGCCAGGGACAGGGTGGTGGGTTAAGCAATCAGCCCCAGCATTTT

j_gene: TRBJ1-6
d_gene: .
abundance: .
v_gene: TRBV4-1
CDR3aa: CASSQPRDRDSPLHF
CDR3nt: TGCGCCAGCAGCCAACCCCGGGACCGAGATTCACCCCTCCACTTT

j_gene: TRBJ2-1
d_gene: .
abundance: .
v_gene: TRBV6-6
CDR3aa: CASSFQGLRDEQFF
CDR3nt: TGTGCCAGCAGTTTCCAGGGACTTAGGGATGAGCAGTTCTTC

j_gene: TRBJ1-1
d_gene: .
abundance: .
v_gene: TRBV11-2
CDR3aa: CASNKQVDTEAFF
CDR3nt: TGTGCCAGCAACAAACAGGTTGACACTGAAGCTTTCTTT

j_gene: TRBJ2-7
d_gene: .
abundance: once
v_gene: TRBV6-1
CDR3aa: CASSEEGYEQYF
CDR3nt: TGTGCCAGCAGTGAAGAGGGGTACGAGCAGTACTTC

j_gene: TRBJ2-7
d_gene: .
abundance: .
v_gene: TRBV5-1
CDR3aa: CASTQSVPSYEQYF
CDR3nt: TGCGCCAGCACCCAGTCCGTTCCCTCCTACGAGCAGTACTTC

j_gene: TRBJ1-5
d_gene: .
abundance: once
v_gene: TRBV19
CDR3aa: CASSIPGAGPRPQHF
CDR3nt: TGTGCCAGTAGTATCCCAGGGGCCGGCCCAAGGCCCCAGCATTTT

j_gene: TRBJ1-6
d_gene: TRBD1
abundance: once
v_gene: TRBV29-1
CDR3aa: CSAPKGTGEDSPLHF
CDR3nt: TGCAGCGCCCCAAAGGGGACAGGGGAGGATTCACCCCTCCACTTT

j_gene: TRBJ1-6
d_gene: .
abundance: .
v_gene: TRBV2
CDR3aa: CASSDQGFSPLHF
CDR3nt: TGTGCCAGCAGTGATCAGGGGTTTTCACCCCTCCACTTT

j_gene: TRBJ1-5
d_gene: TRBD1
abundance: .
v_gene: TRBV7-2
CDR3aa: CASSFGTGDNQPQHF
CDR3nt: TGTGCCAGCAGCTTTGGGACAGGCGACAATCAGCCCCAGCATTTT

j_gene: TRBJ1-4
d_gene: TRBD1
abundance: .
v_gene: TRBV11-2
CDR3aa: CASSLDGTGSEKLFF
CDR3nt: TGTGCCAGCAGCTTAGATGGGACAGGGTCTGAAAAACTGTTTTTT

j_gene: TRBJ2-5
d_gene: TRBD1
abundance: .
v_gene: TRBV5-1
CDR3aa: CASSLGPGQGSETQYF
CDR3nt: TGCGCCAGCAGCTTGGGGCCGGGACAGGGGTCAGAGACCCAGTACTTC

j_gene: TRBJ2-1
d_gene: TRBD2
abundance: .
v_gene: TRBV18
CDR3aa: CASSLHGPGTSGSPEQFF
CDR3nt: TGTGCCAGCTCACTTCATGGCCCGGGGACTAGCGGGAGCCCTGAGCAGTTCTTC

j_gene: TRBJ1-2
d_gene: TRBD1
abundance: .
v_gene: TRBV27
CDR3aa: CASSRQGTGGTYGYTF
CDR3nt: TGTGCCAGCAGTCGCCAGGGGACAGGGGGCACATATGGCTACACCTTC

j_gene: TRBJ2-5
d_gene: TRBD1
abundance: .
v_gene: TRBV19
CDR3aa: CASSPRQGFRETQYF
CDR3nt: TGTGCCAGTAGTCCGCGACAGGGTTTTCGGGAGACCCAGTACTTC

j_gene: TRBJ1-6
d_gene: .
abundance: .
v_gene: TRBV5-1
CDR3aa: CASSIQGLRSPLHF
CDR3nt: TGCGCCAGCAGCATACAGGGACTAAGATCACCCCTCCACTTT

j_gene: TRBJ2-7
d_gene: TRBD1
abundance: .
v_gene: TRBV6-5
CDR3aa: CASSYSGTAKPYEQYF
CDR3nt: TGTGCCAGCAGTTACTCCGGGACAGCTAAACCCTACGAGCAGTACTTC

j_gene: TRBJ1-1
d_gene: TRBD1
abundance: .
v_gene: TRBV18
CDR3aa: CASSLGQGAVEAFF
CDR3nt: TGTGCCAGCTCCCTCGGACAGGGGGCCGTTGAAGCTTTCTTT

j_gene: TRBJ1-5
d_gene: .
abundance: .
v_gene: TRBV6-5
CDR3aa: CASSYSASSNQPQHF
CDR3nt: TGTGCCAGCAGTTACTCCGCATCTAGCAATCAGCCCCAGCATTTT

j_gene: TRBJ2-7
d_gene: .
abundance: once
v_gene: TRBV5-6
CDR3aa: CASSSDGNEQYF
CDR3nt: TGTGCCAGCAGCTCAGATGGGAACGAGCAGTACTTC

j_gene: TRBJ1-1
d_gene: TRBD1
abundance: few
v_gene: TRBV30
CDR3aa: CAWGTAMNTEAFF
CDR3nt: TGTGCCTGGGGGACAGCCATGAACACTGAAGCTTTCTTT

j_gene: TRBJ2-2
d_gene: TRBD2
abundance: .
v_gene: TRBV19
CDR3aa: CASSNVAGGPGELFF
CDR3nt: TGTGCCAGTAGTAACGTAGCGGGGGGCCCCGGGGAGCTGTTTTTT

j_gene: TRBJ2-7
d_gene: .
abundance: .
v_gene: TRBV21-1
CDR3aa: CASKNARTGPYEQYF
CDR3nt: TGTGCCAGCAAGAATGCTCGGACAGGGCCCTACGAGCAGTACTTC

j_gene: TRBJ2-5
d_gene: .
abundance: .
v_gene: TRBV29-1
CDR3aa: CSVVVFRQETQYF
CDR3nt: TGCAGCGTTGTGGTCTTTCGGCAAGAGACCCAGTACTTC

j_gene: TRBJ2-3
d_gene: .
abundance: .
v_gene: TRBV27
CDR3aa: CASSFRLLSTDTQYF
CDR3nt: TGTGCCAGCAGTTTTAGATTACTCAGCACAGATACGCAGTATTTT

j_gene: TRBJ1-3
d_gene: .
abundance: .
v_gene: TRBV18
CDR3aa: CASSPAQGPGNTIYF
CDR3nt: TGTGCCAGCTCACCCGCCCAGGGACCTGGAAACACCATATATTTT

j_gene: TRBJ1-3
d_gene: .
abundance: .
v_gene: TRBV5-1
CDR3aa: CASSLSWTAKTGNIYF
CDR3nt: TGCGCCAGCAGCTTGTCGTGGACAGCAAAAACGGGGAACATATATTTT